The rows below give T cell receptor beta chains drawn from one sample of a study of T cell changes during pregnancy in multiple sclerosis. Sequencing was performed with immunoSEQ multiplex PCR; in TCRdb, only in-frame clones are kept and a portion is missing. The sample yields about 80,000 clones, about 90% seen once. The specimen was peripheral blood, collected before pregnancy. Every receptor here comes from a female donor with multiple sclerosis, enrolled in a pregnancy study. Both conserved end residues are part of each CDR3. The D gene is left open where the match is weak. Rows may omit the clone size; those that give it use once, few, many or a size class.

.	TRBV7-2	TRBD1	TRBJ1-2	CASSRDRVGGYTF	TGTGCCAGCAGCCGAGACAGGGTTGGCGGCTACACCTTC
.	TRBV18	TRBD1	TRBJ1-2	CASSPWTRGDGYTF	TGTGCCAGCTCACCATGGACCAGGGGGGATGGCTACACCTTC
.	TRBV5-1	.	TRBJ2-1	CASSLPTHNEQFF	TGCGCCAGCAGCTTACCAACTCATAATGAGCAGTTCTTC
.	TRBV9	TRBD1	TRBJ1-1	CASSPPGGKAFF	TGTGCCAGCAGCCCCCCAGGGGGCAAGGCTTTCTTT
.	TRBV27	.	TRBJ1-5	CASSTGRNQPQHF	TGTGCCAGCAGTACAGGGCGCAATCAGCCCCAGCATTTT
few	TRBV6-5	.	TRBJ1-2	CASSYVAGNYGYTF	TGTGCCAGCAGTTACGTGGCAGGGAACTATGGCTACACCTTC
.	TRBV19	TRBD2	TRBJ2-3	CASSVRLAGSTDTQYF	TGTGCCAGTAGTGTGCGACTAGCGGGGAGCACAGATACGCAGTATTTT
.	TRBV7-8	TRBD1	TRBJ2-7	CASSLEGDRGRYEQYF	TGTGCCAGCAGCTTAGAGGGCGACAGGGGAAGGTACGAGCAGTACTTC
.	TRBV7-9	.	TRBJ2-1	CASSLGARGAYNEQFF	TGTGCCAGCAGCTTAGGAGCCAGGGGGGCTTACAATGAGCAGTTCTTC
once	TRBV21-1	.	TRBJ1-1	CASSLISPRFSLGGPTEAFF	TGTGCCAGCAGCCTTATTTCACCTCGATTTTCATTGGGGGGGCCCACTGAAGCTTTCTTT
.	TRBV6-5	TRBD1	TRBJ1-5	CASSPSGQSNQPQHF	TGTGCCAGCAGTCCCTCGGGACAGAGCAATCAGCCCCAGCATTTT